Below are 5 T cell receptor beta chains sequenced from a single sample in a study of technical replicates of blood from several donors. Only in-frame clones appear in the TCRdb table, and some are missing; sequencing was by immunoSEQ multiplex PCR. The sample holds fewer than 100,000 clones; about 94% are singletons and the top ten take about 0.35%. The sample consisted of T cells isolated from PBMCs. These receptor sequences come from a human donor in good health.

The chain carries TRBV7-3 and TRBJ2-2; 9 nucleotides align to TRBD2. The CDR3 length is 15 residues. The germline V gene has CDR1 SGHTA and CDR2 FQGTGA. V lost 5 bases, J lost 6 bases, and 7 bases stayed unmatched. The CDR3 nucleotides read TGTGCCAGCAGCCTCGTAGCGGGAGCGGCCGGGGAGCTGTTTTTT. Its translation is CASSLVAGAAGELFF.

The chain uses TRBV5-4 and TRBJ2-7, with D possibly TRBD2 on 6 matching bases. The CDR3 consists of 17 residues. Germline V CDR1 and CDR2: SGHNT, YYREEE (reference sequence). The V end was cut by 4 bases, the J end by 3 bases, with 23 bases between. CDR3 sequence (DNA): TGTGCCAGCAGCCCCGGACGTAGTGTAGCGGACTACTACGAGCAGTACTTC. As protein: CASSPGRSVADYYEQYF. The complete variable domain, with remaining parts taken from reference TRBV5-4 and TRBJ2-7, reads ETGVTQSPTHLIKTRGQQVTLRCSSQSGHNTVSWYQQALGQGPQFIFQYYREEENGRGNFPPRFSGLQFPNYSSELNVNALELDDSALYLCASSPGRSVADYYEQYFGPGTRLTVT.

The chain uses TRBV27 and TRBJ2-7; tentative D call: TRBD2 (6 bases). Trimming stripped 0 bases from V and 1 base from J, with 13 bases between. The CDR3 covers 16 residues. In germline, CDR1 is MNHEY, CDR2 SMNVEV (reference sequence). CDR3 residues: CASSLSSGHRSYEQYF. The CDR3 DNA is TGTGCCAGCAGTTTATCTAGCGGACACCGATCCTACGAGCAGTACTTC.

This clone is a singleton in its sample. The gene calls are TRBV11-2 and TRBJ1-1; D is ambiguous. This CDR3 spans 14 amino acids. Germline CDR1 SGHAT, CDR2 FQNNGV. V was clipped by 5 bases and J by 0 bases, with 10 bases between them. The CDR3 bases are TGTGCCAGCAGCCCAACAGTCATGAACACTGAAGCTTTCTTT. It codes for CASSPTVMNTEAFF.

The rearrangement links TRBV29-1 to TRBJ2-2, with D possibly TRBD2 on 6 matching bases. CDR3 length: 13 residues. V lost 2 bases and J lost 5, with 9 bases in between. Germline V gene sequence: CDR1 SQVTM, CDR2 ANQGSEA. CDR3 region: CSVEREFTGELFF. The CDR3 DNA reads TGCAGCGTTGAACGGGAGTTTACCGGGGAGCTGTTTTTT.